This is a list of T cell receptor beta chains from one sample in a study of brain T cells in children with intractable seizures. The assay was immunoSEQ multiplex PCR, and TCRdb's table has in-frame clones only and misses some. The sample has under 400,000 clones; over 85% are singletons. This specimen consisted of peripheral blood, obtained 4 to 6 months after surgery. The receptors stem from a boy under two years old with tuberous sclerosis and intractable seizures. CDR3s include the opening cysteine and the closing phenylalanine or tryptophan.

cdr3_aa	v_call	j_call
CASSSTSKGHEQYF	TRBV5-1	TRBJ2-7
CASSQTGPNTEAFF	TRBV25-1	TRBJ1-1
CASSLAGGGPRTQHF	TRBV7-9	TRBJ1-5
CATSRDPRQATSAGEKLFF	TRBV15	TRBJ1-4
CATSTGGSSSYEQYF	TRBV6-5	TRBJ2-7
CASSLWAGENYNEQFF	TRBV27	TRBJ2-1
CATSEPNQGLQRYGYTF	TRBV24-1	TRBJ1-2
CASSPDRGLSEKLFF	TRBV19	TRBJ1-4
CASSQPTGPRKNGYTF	TRBV4-1	TRBJ1-2
CASSLQGRLNTEAFF	TRBV5-6	TRBJ1-1
CASRYRAQPQHF	TRBV28	TRBJ1-5